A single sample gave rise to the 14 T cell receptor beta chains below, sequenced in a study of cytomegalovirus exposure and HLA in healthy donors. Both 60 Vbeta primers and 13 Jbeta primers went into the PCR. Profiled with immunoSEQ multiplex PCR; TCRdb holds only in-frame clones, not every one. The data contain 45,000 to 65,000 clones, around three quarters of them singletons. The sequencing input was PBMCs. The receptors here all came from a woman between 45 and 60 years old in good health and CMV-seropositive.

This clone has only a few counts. The CDR3 nucleotides read TGTGCCAGCAGCTACAGCGGGTCCGGGGAGCTGTTTTTT. Translating gives CASSYSGSGELFF. The genes are TRBV13 and TRBJ2-2; D possibly corresponds to TRBD2 (6 bases). This CDR3 comprises 13 residues. Trimming removed 4 bases at V and 6 bases at J, with 9 bases between. CDR1 is PRHDT, CDR2 FYEKMQ, per germline (reference sequence).

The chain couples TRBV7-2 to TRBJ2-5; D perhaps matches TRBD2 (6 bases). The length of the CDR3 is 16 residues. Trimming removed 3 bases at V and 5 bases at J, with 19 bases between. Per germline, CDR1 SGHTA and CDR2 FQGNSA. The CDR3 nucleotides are TGTGCCAGCAGCTTGAACGGTTGGGGGAGGCAGGAGACCCAGTACTTC. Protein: CASSLNGWGRQETQYF.

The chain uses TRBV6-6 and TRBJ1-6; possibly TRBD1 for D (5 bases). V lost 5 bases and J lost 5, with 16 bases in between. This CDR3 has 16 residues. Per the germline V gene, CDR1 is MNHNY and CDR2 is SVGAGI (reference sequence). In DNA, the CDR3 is TGTGCCAGCAGTAATCTCCAGGGAGGGGATAATTCACCCCTCCACTTT. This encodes CASSNLQGGDNSPLHF.

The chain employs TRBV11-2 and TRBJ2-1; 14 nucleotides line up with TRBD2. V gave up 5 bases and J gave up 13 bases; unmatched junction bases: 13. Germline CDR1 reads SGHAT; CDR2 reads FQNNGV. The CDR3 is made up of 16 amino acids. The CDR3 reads CASSRRTSGGPQLQFF. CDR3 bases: TGTGCCAGCAGCCGCCGGACTAGCGGGGGGCCGCAACTTCAGTTCTTC.

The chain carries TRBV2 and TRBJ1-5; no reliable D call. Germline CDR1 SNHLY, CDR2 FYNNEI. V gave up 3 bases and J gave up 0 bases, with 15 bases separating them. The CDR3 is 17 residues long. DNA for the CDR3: TGTGCCAGCAGTGACCCGAGGGAATATTATAGCAATCAGCCCCAGCATTTT. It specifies CASSDPREYYSNQPQHF.

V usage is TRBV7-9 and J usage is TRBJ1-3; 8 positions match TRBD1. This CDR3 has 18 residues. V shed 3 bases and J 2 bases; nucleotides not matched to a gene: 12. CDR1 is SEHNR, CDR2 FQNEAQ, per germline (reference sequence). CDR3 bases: TGTGCCAGCAGCTTTTTCCAGGGGGCGCGAAGTGCTGGAAACACCATATATTTT. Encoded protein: CASSFFQGARSAGNTIYF.

CDR3 nucleotide sequence: TGTGCCAGCAGCTTAGGCAGGGGGAGGGAGACCCAGTACTTC. Encoded protein: CASSLGRGRETQYF. This chain joins TRBV11-1 and TRBJ2-5, with TRBD1 as a possible D gene (7 bases). CDR1 and CDR2 (germline): SGHAT, FQDESV (reference sequence). The CDR3 runs 14 residues. Trimming left V 1 base short and J 5 bases short, with 11 bases between.

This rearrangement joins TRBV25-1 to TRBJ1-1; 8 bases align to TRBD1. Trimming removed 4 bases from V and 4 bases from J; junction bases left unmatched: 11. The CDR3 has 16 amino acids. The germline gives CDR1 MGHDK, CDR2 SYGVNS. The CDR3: CASSGYRGAVGTEAFF. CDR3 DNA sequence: TGTGCCAGCAGTGGATACAGGGGGGCGGTCGGCACTGAAGCTTTCTTT.

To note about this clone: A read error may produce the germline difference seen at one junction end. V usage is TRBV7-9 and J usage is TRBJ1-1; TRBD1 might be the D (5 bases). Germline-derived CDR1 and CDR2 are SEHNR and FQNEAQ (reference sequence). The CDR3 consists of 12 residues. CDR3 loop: CSSSQGGKKAFF. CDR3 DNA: TGTTCCAGCAGCCAGGGAGGGAAAAAAGCTTTCTTT. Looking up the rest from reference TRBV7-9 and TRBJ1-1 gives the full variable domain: DTGVSQNPRHKITKRGQNVTFRCDPISEHNRLYWYRQTLGQGPEFLTYFQNEAQLEKSRLLSDRFSAERPKGSFSTLEIQRTEQGDSAMYLCSSSQGGKKAFFGQGTRLTVV.

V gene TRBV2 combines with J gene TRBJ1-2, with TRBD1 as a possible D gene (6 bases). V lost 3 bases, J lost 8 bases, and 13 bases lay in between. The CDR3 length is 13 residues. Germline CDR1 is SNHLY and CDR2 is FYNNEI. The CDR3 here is CASSDRQGNGYTF. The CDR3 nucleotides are TGTGCCAGCAGTGACCGGCAGGGGAACGGCTACACCTTC.

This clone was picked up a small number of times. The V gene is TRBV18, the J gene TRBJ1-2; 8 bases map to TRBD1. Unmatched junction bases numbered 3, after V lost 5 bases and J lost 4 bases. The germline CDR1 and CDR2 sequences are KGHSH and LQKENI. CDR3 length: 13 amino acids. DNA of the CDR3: TGTGCCAGCTCAGCCGACAGGGGCTATGGCTACACCTTC. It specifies CASSADRGYGYTF.

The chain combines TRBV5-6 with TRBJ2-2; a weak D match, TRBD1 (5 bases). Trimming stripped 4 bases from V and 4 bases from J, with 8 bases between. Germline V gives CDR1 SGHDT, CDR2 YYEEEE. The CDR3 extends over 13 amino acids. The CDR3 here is CASSVRVTGELFF. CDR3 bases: TGTGCCAGCAGCGTCAGGGTCACCGGGGAGCTGTTTTTT.

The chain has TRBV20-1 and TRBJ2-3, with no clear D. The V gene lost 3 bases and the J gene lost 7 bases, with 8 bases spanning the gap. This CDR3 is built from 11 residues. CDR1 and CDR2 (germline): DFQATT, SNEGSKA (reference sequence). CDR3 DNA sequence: TGCAGTGCTAGTTTCGAGCATACGCAGTATTTT. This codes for CSASFEHTQYF.

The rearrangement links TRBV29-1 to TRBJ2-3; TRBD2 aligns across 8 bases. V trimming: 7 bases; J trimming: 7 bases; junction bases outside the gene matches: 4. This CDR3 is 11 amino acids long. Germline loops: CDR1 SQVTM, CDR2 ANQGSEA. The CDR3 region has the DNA TGCAGCGCCCCGGGGGGGTATACGCAGTATTTT. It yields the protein CSAPGGYTQYF.